Detailed here is one TCR beta chain. Its antigen is unidentified. This sample was taken from a study of T cells in Graves' hyperthyroidism and ophthalmopathy. Findings and limits, study-wide: Ophthalmopathy onset followed model prediction by a median approximately six months. Appearing also in blood were most of the thyroid clonotypes expanded above 0.001.

PBMCs stemmed from approximately 9.1 ml fresh peripheral blood. This CDR3 comprises 16 residues. CDR1 is SGHAT, CDR2 FQNNGV, per germline. V lost 5 bases and J lost 2; bases outside the gene matches: 10. The TCR beta CDR3 regions underwent amplification using RNA transcripts as the source. Carried out on the TCR CDR3, a first-round RT-PCR used the HTBI primer set. TCRdb called the multiplex PCR reads again in MiXCR, with one record for every CDR3 protein. The sample contains more than 300,000 distinct CDR3 sequences, about 14% of which appear only once. The receptor was derived from a woman under 40 with Graves' ophthalmopathy. The chain combines TRBV11-2 with TRBJ2-7; TRBD1 matches 9 bases. Material: blood. The CDR3 here is CASSAAGTGRTYEQYF. CDR3 nucleotide sequence: TGTGCCAGCAGCGCAGCCGGGACAGGGAGGACCTACGAGCAGTACTTC.